What follows describes a single T cell receptor (beta chain). This sample is drawn from a study of control samples from healthy donors and cancer patients. Here immunoSEQ multiplex PCR was the method, and the copy in TCRdb shows in-frame clones only, minus some. The repertoire includes some 120,000 clones, approximately 94% of them detected once, and 1.7% sits in the top ten. The sample taken for sequencing was PBMCs. The TCR was taken from a man between 45 and 60 years old with head and neck cancer.

The CDR3 region is CASRGQGTRGTEAFF. DNA of the CDR3: TGTGCCAGCCGTGGACAGGGCACACGGGGCACTGAAGCTTTCTTT. The chain couples TRBV2 to TRBJ1-1; 8 bases are shared with TRBD1. The CDR3 is 15 amino acids. Trimming cost V 8 bases and J 4 bases; bases outside gene matches: 12. CDR1 SNHLY and CDR2 FYNNEI come from the germline V gene. Complete variable domain (other parts from reference TRBV2 and TRBJ1-1): EPEVTQTPSHQVTQMGQEVILRCVPISNHLYFYWYRQILGQKVEFLVSFYNNEISEKSEIFDDQFSVERPDGSNFTLKIRSTKLEDSAMYFCASRGQGTRGTEAFFGQGTRLTVV.